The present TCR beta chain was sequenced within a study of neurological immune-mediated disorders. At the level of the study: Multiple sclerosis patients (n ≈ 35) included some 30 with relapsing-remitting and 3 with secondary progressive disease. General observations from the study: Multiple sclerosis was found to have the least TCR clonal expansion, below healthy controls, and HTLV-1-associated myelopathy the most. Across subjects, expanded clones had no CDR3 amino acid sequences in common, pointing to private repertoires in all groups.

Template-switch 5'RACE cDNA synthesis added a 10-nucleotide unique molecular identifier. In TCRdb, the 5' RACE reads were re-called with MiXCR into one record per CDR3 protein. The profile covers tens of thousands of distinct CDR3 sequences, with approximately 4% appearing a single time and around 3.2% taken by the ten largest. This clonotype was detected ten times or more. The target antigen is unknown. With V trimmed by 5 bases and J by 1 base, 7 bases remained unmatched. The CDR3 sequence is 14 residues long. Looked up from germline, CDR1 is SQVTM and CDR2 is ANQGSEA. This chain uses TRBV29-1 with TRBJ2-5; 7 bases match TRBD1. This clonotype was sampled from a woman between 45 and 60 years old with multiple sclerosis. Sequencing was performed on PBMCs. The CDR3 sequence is CSVRRRGFQETQYF. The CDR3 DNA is TGCAGCGTTAGGCGCAGGGGGTTCCAAGAGACCCAGTACTTC. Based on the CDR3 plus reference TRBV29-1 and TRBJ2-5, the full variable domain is SAVISQKPSRDICQRGTSLTIQCQVDSQVTMMFWYRQQPGQSLTLIATANQGSEATYESGFVIDKFPISRPNLTFSTLTVSNMSPEDSSIYLCSVRRRGFQETQYFGPGTRLLVL.